This section outlines one TCR beta chain sequence together with its context. Profiling relied on immunoSEQ multiplex PCR, and the TCRdb table lists in-frame clones only, not all of them. Found here are approximately 210,000 clones, 81% of them singletons; the top ten hold 8% to 9.5%. This specimen belongs to a study of blood T cell repertoires in COVID-19. Study-level background: Specimens from acute and convalescent COVID-19 originated in the United States, Italy and Spain.

The study drew participants aged roughly 18 to 89 years from some 23 US areas. Cohorts were determined from participant-reported clinical history. Sample: PBMCs or T cells enriched from blood (not recorded which). The clonotype comes from a woman in her 50s with acute COVID-19.

The CDR3, as DNA: TGTGCCAGCAGCTTAGGACAGGGGCACTACGAGCAGTACTTC. Translating it yields CASSLGQGHYEQYF. This sequence joins TRBV7-9 and TRBJ2-7; TRBD1 matches 8 bases. The CDR3 is 14 amino acids. V shed 1 base, J shed 3 bases, and the junction held 2 bases outside the gene matches. CDR1 and CDR2 (germline): SEHNR, FQNEAQ (reference sequence).